The source of this T cell receptor (beta chain) is a study of T cell responses to AZD1222 COVID-19 vaccine. Recipients boosted at about 4 weeks or about 12 weeks are pooled. The CDR3 contains 13 residues. V lost 6 bases to trimming and J lost 6 bases, with 14 bases between them. In germline, CDR1 is KGHSH, CDR2 LQKENI. Comments on this clone: Its antigen is unidentified.

Method: immunoSEQ multiplex PCR; TCRdb's copy keeps in-frame clones and lacks some. The sample includes about 110,000 clones, approximately 92% of them seen just once. Study results and limitations: Per reports, nearly half of all spike-specific TCRs target regions that are unmutated in variants. Receipt of two AZD1222 doses was followed by a rise in Spike-specific TCR breadth and depth. After the peak T cell response, and only then, were repertoires sampled.

This receptor was identified in an adult who received the AZD1222 COVID-19 vaccine. V gene TRBV18 combines with J gene TRBJ1-2; D remains ambiguous. Sequencing was performed on peripheral blood, taken 28 days after the second AZD1222 dose. For the CDR3, the DNA is TGTGCCAGCTCGCCGTCCAGTCTTGATGGCTACACCTTC. Translating it yields CASSPSSLDGYTF.